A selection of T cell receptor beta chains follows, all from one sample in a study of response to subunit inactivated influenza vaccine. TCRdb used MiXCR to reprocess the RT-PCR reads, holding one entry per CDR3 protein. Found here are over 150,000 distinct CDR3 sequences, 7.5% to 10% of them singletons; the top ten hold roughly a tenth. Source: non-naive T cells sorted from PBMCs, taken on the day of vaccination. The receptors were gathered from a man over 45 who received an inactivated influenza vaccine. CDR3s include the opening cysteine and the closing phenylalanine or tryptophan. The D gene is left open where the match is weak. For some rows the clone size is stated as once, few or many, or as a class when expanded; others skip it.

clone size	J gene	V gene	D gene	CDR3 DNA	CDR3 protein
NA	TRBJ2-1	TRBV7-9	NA	TGTGCCAGCAGCTTAATTTCAGATGAGCAGTTCTTC	CASSLISDEQFF
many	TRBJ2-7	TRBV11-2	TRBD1	TGTGCCAGCAGCCCCGGGACAGGGGGCTACGAGCAGTACTTC	CASSPGTGGYEQYF
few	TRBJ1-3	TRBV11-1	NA	TGTGCCAGCAGCTCGAACGTTGGGACGGAAAGCTCTGGAAACACCATATATTTT	CASSSNVGTESSGNTIYF
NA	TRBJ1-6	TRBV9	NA	TGTGCCAGCAGCGTAGAGGGGAATTCACCCCTCCACTTT	CASSVEGNSPLHF
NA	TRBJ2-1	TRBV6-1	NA	TGTGCCAGCACCCCGCGGGGGCCCTACAATGAGCAGTTCTTC	CASTPRGPYNEQFF
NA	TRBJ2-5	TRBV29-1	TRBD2	TGCAGCGCCCGTGCGGGAGCAGAGACCCAGTACTTC	CSARAGAETQYF
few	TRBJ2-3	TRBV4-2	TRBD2	TGTGCCAGCAGCCAAGGAGCGGGAGTAACAGATACGCAGTATTTT	CASSQGAGVTDTQYF
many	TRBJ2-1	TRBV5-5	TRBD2	TGTGCCAGCAGCTTGGGGGGAGGGCAGGGCTATGAGCAGTTCTTC	CASSLGGGQGYEQFF
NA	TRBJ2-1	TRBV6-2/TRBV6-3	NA	TGTGCCAGCTGTTACGAGGCTGAGCAGTTCTTC	CASCYEAEQFF
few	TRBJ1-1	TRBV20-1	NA	TGCAGTGCTAGATTAAGCCCGCAGATTGGGGAAGCTTTCTTT	CSARLSPQIGEAFF
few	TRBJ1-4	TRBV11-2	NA	TGTGCCAGCAGCTTAGCGTGGGGGAAACTGTTTTTT	CASSLAWGKLFF